The clone carrying this T cell receptor (beta chain) was recorded at least ten times. TCRdb analysed the 5' RACE reads with MiXCR anew, one entry per CDR3 protein. The sample has about 64,000 distinct CDR3 sequences; 4.9% are singletons. The data belong to a study of early T cells in non-severe SARS-CoV-2 infection. Sequenced input: whole blood. This sequence originates from an adult who was a healthcare worker with PCR-confirmed SARS-CoV-2 infection or an uninfected control (not recorded which).

CDR3 nucleotides: TGTGCCAGCAGCTTAGCCCTGACAGGGTTCCAAGAGACCCAGTACTTC. Translating gives CASSLALTGFQETQYF. The chain couples TRBV7-2 to TRBJ2-5; the match to TRBD1 covers 7 bases. The V and J ends lost 0 bases and 1 base, in that order; junction bases with no gene match: 5. The CDR3 is 16 amino acids. The germline V gene encodes CDR1 SGHTA and CDR2 FQGNSA. Using reference TRBV7-2 and TRBJ2-5 for the parts outside the CDR3, the full variable domain is GAGVSQSPSNKVTEKGKDVELRCDPISGHTALYWYRQSLGQGLEFLIYFQGNSAPDKSGLPSDRFSAERTGGSVSTLTIQRTQQEDSAVYLCASSLALTGFQETQYFGPGTRLLVL.